This T cell receptor beta chain was obtained from a study of cytomegalovirus exposure and HLA in healthy donors. Sequencing used immunoSEQ multiplex PCR; TCRdb keeps in-frame clones, though not all of them. The sample shows 150,000 to 200,000 clones, 84% of them seen only once. Sample: PBMCs. This clonotype was sampled from a man aged 25-45 years in good health and CMV-seropositive.

The CDR3 DNA reads TGCGCCAGCAGCTCCGGGACAGGCAATCAGCCCCAGCATTTT. Amino acids: CASSSGTGNQPQHF. This rearrangement joins TRBV5-1 to TRBJ1-5; 7 bases are a match to TRBD1. V trimming: 3 bases; J trimming: 2 bases; junction bases outside the gene matches: 2. The CDR3 consists of 14 residues. Germline CDR1 reads SGHRS; CDR2 reads YFSETQ.